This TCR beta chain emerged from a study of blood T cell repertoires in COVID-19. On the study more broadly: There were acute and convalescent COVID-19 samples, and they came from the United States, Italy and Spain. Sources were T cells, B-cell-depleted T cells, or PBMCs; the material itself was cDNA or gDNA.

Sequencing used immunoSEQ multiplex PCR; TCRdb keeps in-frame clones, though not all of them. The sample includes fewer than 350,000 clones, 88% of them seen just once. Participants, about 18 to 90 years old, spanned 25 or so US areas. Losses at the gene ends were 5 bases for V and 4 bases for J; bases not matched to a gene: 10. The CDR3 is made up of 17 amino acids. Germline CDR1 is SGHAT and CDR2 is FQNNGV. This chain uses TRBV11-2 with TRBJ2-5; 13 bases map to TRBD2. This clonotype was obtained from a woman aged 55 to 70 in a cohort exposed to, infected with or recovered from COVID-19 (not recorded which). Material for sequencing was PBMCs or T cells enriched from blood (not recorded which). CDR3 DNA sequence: TGTGCCAGCAGCCCCATTACGAGGACTAGCGGGAGAGAGACCCAGTACTTC. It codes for CASSPITRTSGRETQYF. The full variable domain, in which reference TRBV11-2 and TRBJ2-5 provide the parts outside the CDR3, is EAGVAQSPRYKIIEKRQSVAFWCNPISGHATLYWYQQILGQGPKLLIQFQNNGVVDDSQLPKDRFSAERLKGVDSTLKIQPAKLEDSAVYLCASSPITRTSGRETQYFGPGTRLLVL.